This T cell receptor beta chain derives from a study of blood T cell repertoires in COVID-19 (dated by TCRdb to 2020 to 2022). Regarding the study in general: Collaborator samples came from the United States, Italy and Spain and covered acute and convalescent phases of COVID-19. A de-identified subject ID, COVID-19 status, age in years and sex were almost always included in the sample metadata. The samples were drawn from the first 160 participants of the ongoing ImmuneRACE study and from 1,200 or so subjects provided by 6 global collaborators. Subjects who had been exposed to COVID-19, were actively infected with it, or had recovered from it provided the deeply sampled blood TCRbeta repertoires that made up the dataset. The material from the prospective study consisted of cDNA or gDNA derived from T cells, B-cell-depleted T cells, or PBMCs. Where available, HLA class I and class II types were taken from metadata supplied by the sample provider and were not determined by assay-based typing. A freely available public database, intended as a resource for researchers studying the immune response to SARS-CoV-2, is where the repertoires were released. Overall study outcomes, separate from this receptor: The amount of clinical and demographic metadata varied by source and participant and was provided uncurated.

Participants in the prospective study were aged roughly 18 to 90 years, lived in 24 United States geographic areas, and enrolled through a virtual design. In the prospective study, participants were assigned to cohorts based on the clinical history participants reported in a screening survey and a study questionnaire. Recovered participants in ImmuneRACE Cohort 3 were defined as having two consecutive negative NP/OP PCR tests, clearance from a healthcare professional, or resolution of symptoms. Mobile phlebotomists in the prospective study collected whole blood, serum and a nasopharyngeal or oropharyngeal swab from every participant. Prospective study participants could optionally give additional blood draws and questionnaires over an approximately two-month period. Before DNA extraction, prospective study blood samples were shipped either frozen or at room temperature. The germline ends are 14 bases apart after V is trimmed by 4 bases and J by 7 bases. The CDR3, from cysteine to phenylalanine, totals 12 residues. Of all the DNA, just the CDR3 is kept, 36 bases in frame from base 1. Sequences SQVTM (CDR1) and ANQGSEA (CDR2) are obtained from the germline V gene.

TCRbeta CDR3 regions were amplified from genomic DNA by means of the immunoSEQ Assay, a bias-controlled multiplex PCR. Concerning the study's data processing: The number of nucleated cells in each sample was estimated by amplification of reference gene primers within the assay. Sequence reads were collapsed and filtered to measure the absolute abundance of every unique TCRbeta CDR3 rearrangement. For each sample, productive Simpson clonality was calculated as the square root of Simpson's diversity index over productive rearrangements. As stored in TCRdb, this immuneACCESS dataset retains in-frame rearrangements with V and J assigned. A fraction of the clones does not appear; measured against another copy, unresolved V genes explain less than half of the discrepancy, and the remainder lacks a known reason. V and J calls plus clone size are reproduced from that table; the DNA served to infer D and trimming. This sample is represented by around 250,000 clones; roughly 85% of them were singletons. Less than 2.5% of the sample is held by the ten biggest clonotypes.

Notes on this clone: There is no known antigen for this receptor. No much larger clone is present one base from it, and per-base qualities are unavailable.

This chain joins TRBV29-1 to TRBJ2-7; TRBD2 is perhaps the D gene, given 5 matching bases. The origin of this receptor is a woman in her forties or fifties who had recovered from COVID-19. Sequenced input: PBMCs or T cells enriched from blood (not recorded which). The nucleotide sequence is TGCAGCGTTGGACCCTGGCCGGGGGAGCAGTACTTC. It specifies CSVGPWPGEQYF.